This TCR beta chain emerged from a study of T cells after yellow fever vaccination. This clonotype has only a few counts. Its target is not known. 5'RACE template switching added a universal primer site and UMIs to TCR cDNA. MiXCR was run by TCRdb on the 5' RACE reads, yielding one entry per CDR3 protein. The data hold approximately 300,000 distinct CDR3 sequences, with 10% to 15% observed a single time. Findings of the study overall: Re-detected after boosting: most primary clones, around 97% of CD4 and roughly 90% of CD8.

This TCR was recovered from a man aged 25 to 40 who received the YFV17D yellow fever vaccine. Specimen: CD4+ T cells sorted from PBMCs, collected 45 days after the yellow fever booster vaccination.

The CDR3 DNA is TGTGCCAGCCAACCGGGCGGGAGCGCCGACGAGCAGTACTTC. Protein: CASQPGGSADEQYF. The rearrangement uses TRBV12-3 or TRBV12-4 and TRBJ2-7; 7 bases fit TRBD2. The CDR3 is made up of 14 amino acids. V shed 8 bases and J 5 bases; nucleotides not matched to a gene: 12.